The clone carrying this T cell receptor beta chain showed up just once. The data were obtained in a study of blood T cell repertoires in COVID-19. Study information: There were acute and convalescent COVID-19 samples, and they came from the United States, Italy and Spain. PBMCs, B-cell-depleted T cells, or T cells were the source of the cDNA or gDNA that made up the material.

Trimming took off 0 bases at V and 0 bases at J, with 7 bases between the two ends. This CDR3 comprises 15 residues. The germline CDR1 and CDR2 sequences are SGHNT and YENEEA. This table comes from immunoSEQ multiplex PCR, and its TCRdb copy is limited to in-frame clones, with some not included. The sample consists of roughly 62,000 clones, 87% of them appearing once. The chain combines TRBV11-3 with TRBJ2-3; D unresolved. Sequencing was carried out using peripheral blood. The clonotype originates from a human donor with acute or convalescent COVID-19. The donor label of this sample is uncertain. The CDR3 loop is CASSLDFTSTDTQYF. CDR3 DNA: TGTGCCAGCAGCTTAGACTTCACTAGCACAGATACGCAGTATTTT.